The 10 T cell receptor beta chains below were found in one sample sequenced in a study of metastatic and nonmetastatic thyroid tumors. TCRdb called clones again from the PCR reads with MiXCR. The repertoire includes around 22,000 clones, approximately 20% of them detected once, and roughly 5.1% sits in the top ten. No patient had received any treatment before thyroid surgery. Sequencing was done on a sample of blood. Source of these receptors: a male donor with papillary thyroid cancer or a benign thyroid nodule (not recorded which). Some clones in this sample may be carry-over from other donors' samples.

This clone has a count of ten or more. The chain links TRBV3-1 to TRBJ1-6, with D perhaps TRBD1 (6 bases). V was pared by 5 bases and J by 9 bases, with 17 bases between. Germline V gene data show CDR1 as LGHDT and CDR2 as YNNKEL (reference sequence). The CDR3 is 15 amino acids. The CDR3 sequence: CASSATQGLGSPLHF. The CDR3 bases are TGTGCCAGCAGCGCGACCCAGGGGCTAGGTTCACCCCTCCACTTT.

This clone came up once. This chain uses TRBV11-2 with TRBJ1-1; 7 bases line up with TRBD1. The CDR3 is made up of 12 amino acids. With 6 bases clipped from V and 6 bases from J, the junction kept 4 bases outside the gene matches. Germline CDR1 is SGHAT and CDR2 is FQNNGV. Here the CDR3 DNA reads TGTGCCAGCAGTTGGGACAGCGCTGAAGCTTTCTTT. Translated: CASSWDSAEAFF.

This clone was detected many times. The chain carries TRBV18 and TRBJ1-1; 10 bases agree with TRBD1. The germline V gene has CDR1 KGHSH and CDR2 LQKENI. Trimming removed 3 bases from V and 8 bases from J; junction bases left unmatched: 6. This CDR3 is built from 14 residues. The CDR3 loop is CASSPDRGTAEAFF. Here the CDR3 DNA reads TGTGCCAGCTCACCGGACAGGGGGACGGCGGAAGCTTTCTTT.

This clone came up many times. This chain connects TRBV5-6 to TRBJ2-5; D is perhaps TRBD1 (6 bases). CDR1 is SGHDT, CDR2 YYEEEE, per germline. V was trimmed by 0 bases and J by 5 bases, leaving 17 bases between them. This CDR3 is 16 amino acids long. CDR3 protein: CASSLGQVGIRETQYF. CDR3 DNA sequence: TGTGCCAGCAGCTTGGGACAGGTCGGCATCAGGGAGACCCAGTACTTC.

This clone was found a few times. The chain carries TRBV6-1 and TRBJ2-3, with 8 nucleotides matching TRBD1. V was pared by 10 bases and J by 1 base, with 7 bases of the junction left unmatched. The CDR3 sequence is 14 residues long. CDR1 and CDR2 from the germline V gene are MNHNS and SASEGT. The CDR3 nucleotides read TGTGCCACCTCGGACAGGGTAGGCACAGATACGCAGTATTTT. Its translation is CATSDRVGTDTQYF.

This clone has a count of ten or more. This sequence joins TRBV27 and TRBJ2-3; TRBD2 agrees at 8 bases. This CDR3 is built from 15 residues. Looked up from germline, CDR1 is MNHEY and CDR2 is SMNVEV (reference sequence). The J segment lost 3 bases and the V segment lost 6 bases, leaving 8 bases of the junction unmatched. CDR3 residues: CASSQLAAGTDTQYF. The DNA for the CDR3 is TGTGCCAGCAGCCAACTAGCGGCGGGGACAGATACGCAGTATTTT.

Ten or more counts support this clone. Here the CDR3 reads CASSFGLASSYNEQFF. The CDR3 DNA reads as TGTGCCAGCAGCTTTGGACTAGCGAGCTCCTACAATGAGCAGTTCTTC. The genes are TRBV9 and TRBJ2-1; 9 nucleotides line up with TRBD2. The CDR3 totals 16 residues. Trimming at V came to 4 bases and at J to 0 bases, leaving 5 bases not matched to a gene. Germline lookup yields CDR1 SGDLS and CDR2 YYNGEE.

In its sample, this clone was seen many times. Just one base apart from a much larger clone, this may be a read error. The sample holds other DNA sequences that translate to the same CDR3. This chain uses TRBV11-1 with TRBJ2-3; D possibly corresponds to TRBD2 (6 bases). From germline, CDR1 is SGHAT and CDR2 FQDESV (reference sequence). The CDR3 is 16 residues long. CDR3 sequence reads: CASSPRRDSSTDTQYF. The CDR3, as DNA: TGTGCCAGCAGCCCAAGGCGGGACTCTAGCACGGATACGCAGTATTTT.

In this sample, this clone turned up many times. The chain employs TRBV3-1 and TRBJ2-1; perhaps TRBD1 as D (6 bases). The CDR3 consists of 18 residues. CDR1 LGHDT and CDR2 YNNKEL come from the germline V gene (reference sequence). Trimming took 1 base from V and 3 from J, leaving 19 bases between them. The CDR3, as DNA: TGTGCCAGCAGCCAAGGGGCCTGGGGGCTTCCTTTCTACAATGAGCAGTTCTTC. Translation: CASSQGAWGLPFYNEQFF.

Here the CDR3 reads CASSLRGQGTGELFF. CDR3 DNA: TGTGCCAGCAGCTTAAGGGGGCAGGGCACCGGGGAGCTGTTTTTT. The V call is TRBV7-6, the J call TRBJ2-2, with 7 bases aligning to TRBD1. The germline V gene has CDR1 SGHVS and CDR2 FNYEAQ. This CDR3 has 15 amino acids. Trimming cost V 2 bases and J 4 bases; bases outside gene matches: 4. The whole variable domain, filled in from reference TRBV7-6 and TRBJ2-2, reads GAGVSQSPRYKVTKRGQDVALRCDPISGHVSLYWYRQALGQGPEFLTYFNYEAQQDKSGLPNDRFSAERPEGSISTLTIQRTEQRDSAMYRCASSLRGQGTGELFFGEGSRLTVL.